These 5 T cell receptor beta chains were all obtained from the same sample, sequenced in a study of early T cells in non-severe SARS-CoV-2 infection. Via MiXCR, TCRdb re-called the 5' RACE reads, giving one row per CDR3 protein. The repertoire holds 90,000 to 120,000 distinct CDR3 sequences, with 11% as singletons. Material for sequencing was whole blood. These receptor sequences come from an adult who was a healthcare worker with PCR-confirmed SARS-CoV-2 infection or an uninfected control (not recorded which).

A single count supports this clonotype. CDR3 region: CASTLSSASGYNEQFF. For the CDR3, the DNA is TGTGCCAGCACCCTGTCGTCGGCTAGCGGCTACAATGAGCAGTTCTTC. The rearrangement joins TRBV28 to TRBJ2-1; 7 nucleotides line up with TRBD2. Per germline, CDR1 MDHEN and CDR2 SYDVKM. The ends lost 7 bases at V and 3 bases at J; junction bases unmatched: 12. This CDR3 comprises 16 residues.

This clonotype occurred many times. The CDR3 DNA reads as TGTGCCAGCAGCCCCCCCTCGATCACAGATACGCAGTATTTT. It specifies CASSPPSITDTQYF. The chain couples TRBV9 to TRBJ2-3, with no clear D. CDR3 length: 14 amino acids. Germline V CDR1 and CDR2: SGDLS, YYNGEE. V was pared by 4 bases and J by 2 bases, with 11 bases between.

The V gene is TRBV19, the J gene TRBJ2-6; D is ambiguous. V was cut by 6 bases and J by 3 bases, with 6 bases left in between. The CDR3 sequence is 13 residues long. The germline CDR1 and CDR2 sequences are LNHDA and SQIVND (reference sequence). As DNA, the CDR3 is TGTGCCAGTAGCACAATTGGGGCCAACGTCCTGACTTTC. This sequence encodes CASSTIGANVLTF.

This clonotype was seen at least ten times. The chain combines TRBV6-2 or TRBV6-3 with TRBJ2-7; 7 bases fit TRBD1. Germline CDR1 is MNHEY and CDR2 is SVGEGT. CDR3 size: 13 residues. Trimming took 6 bases from V and 2 from J; bases not matched to a gene: 4. CDR3 bases: TGTGCCAGCAGCGACAGGGTTACCTACGAGCAGTACTTC. Its protein is CASSDRVTYEQYF.

This sequence joins TRBV2 and TRBJ2-1, with 9 bases fitting TRBD2. Unmatched junction bases numbered 5, after V lost 1 base and J lost 4 bases. Looked up from germline, CDR1 is SNHLY and CDR2 is FYNNEI. The CDR3 sequence is 16 residues long. Here the CDR3 reads CASSEVAGVGYNEQFF. The CDR3 region has the DNA TGTGCCAGCAGTGAAGTAGCGGGAGTGGGTTACAATGAGCAGTTCTTC. Full variable domain (outside the CDR3, taken from reference TRBV2 and TRBJ2-1): EPEVTQTPSHQVTQMGQEVILRCVPISNHLYFYWYRQILGQKVEFLVSFYNNEISEKSEIFDDQFSVERPDGSNFTLKIRSTKLEDSAMYFCASSEVAGVGYNEQFFGPGTRLTVL.